One sample yielded the 8 T cell receptor beta chains listed below, sequenced in a study of T cell changes during pregnancy in multiple sclerosis. Profiling relied on immunoSEQ multiplex PCR, and the TCRdb table lists in-frame clones only, not all of them. Among roughly 110,000 clones listed, around 92% were seen once. This specimen consisted of peripheral blood, obtained after pregnancy. These receptors were taken from a female donor with multiple sclerosis, enrolled in a pregnancy study.

The rearrangement uses TRBV5-1 and TRBJ1-2; D is possibly TRBD1 (5 bases). V was pared by 4 bases and J by 8 bases, with 12 bases between. This CDR3 is 12 amino acids long. Germline assignment: CDR1 SGHRS and CDR2 YFSETQ. The CDR3 spells CASSIGTLGYTF. The CDR3 DNA reads as TGCGCCAGCAGCATCGGGACTCTCGGCTACACCTTC.

The genes are TRBV18 and TRBJ2-5, with D perhaps TRBD2 (5 bases). Per germline, CDR1 KGHSH and CDR2 LQKENI. Between the trimmed V and J ends, which lost 1 base and 1 base, there was a span of 10 bases. The CDR3 has 15 residues. The CDR3 bases are TGTGCCAGCTCACCACTCAGCCGGGGCCAAGAGACCCAGTACTTC. Protein sequence: CASSPLSRGQETQYF.

The chain carries TRBV19 and TRBJ2-2, with no clear D. Germline V gene lookup returns CDR1 LNHDA and CDR2 SQIVND (reference sequence). The CDR3 extends over 13 amino acids. With 6 bases removed from V and 6 bases from J, the gap between germline ends came to 11 bases. CDR3 coding DNA: TGTGCCAGTAGCCTGAGGAAGCCCGGGGAGCTGTTTTTT. It yields the protein CASSLRKPGELFF.

V is TRBV29-1 and J is TRBJ1-3, with 8 bases lining up with TRBD1. The trim removed 0 bases at V and 4 bases at J, leaving 8 bases unmatched. In germline, CDR1 is SQVTM, CDR2 ANQGSEA. This CDR3 comprises 16 residues. The CDR3 nucleotides are TGCAGCGTTGAAGATCTTCTGACAGGGGTCGGAAACACCATATATTTT. Translation: CSVEDLLTGVGNTIYF. The whole variable domain, remainder taken from reference TRBV29-1 and TRBJ1-3, is SAVISQKPSRDICQRGTSLTIQCQVDSQVTMMFWYRQQPGQSLTLIATANQGSEATYESGFVIDKFPISRPNLTFSTLTVSNMSPEDSSIYLCSVEDLLTGVGNTIYFGEGSWLTVV.

As regards this clone: This sample includes further DNA sequences coding for the same CDR3. The V gene is TRBV11-2, the J gene TRBJ2-7, with TRBD2 as a possible D gene (5 bases). The CDR3 spans 12 residues. Germline V gene lookup returns CDR1 SGHAT and CDR2 FQNNGV. Trimming pared 5 bases from V and 3 bases from J, leaving 8 bases between. The CDR3 protein is CASSRRGYEQYF. DNA for the CDR3: TGTGCCAGCAGCCGCCGGGGCTACGAGCAGTACTTC. The full variable domain, completed using reference TRBV11-2 and TRBJ2-7, is EAGVAQSPRYKIIEKRQSVAFWCNPISGHATLYWYQQILGQGPKLLIQFQNNGVVDDSQLPKDRFSAERLKGVDSTLKIQPAKLEDSAVYLCASSRRGYEQYFGPGTRLTVT.

The chain is built from TRBV9 and TRBJ2-1; a weak D match, TRBD1 (6 bases). Looked up from germline, CDR1 is SGDLS and CDR2 is YYNGEE. V dropped 4 bases and J dropped 4 bases, with 9 bases sitting between them. The CDR3 extends over 13 amino acids. CDR3 DNA: TGTGCCAGCAGCCCTCAGGGGTACAATGAGCAGTTCTTC. This translates into CASSPQGYNEQFF.

V usage is TRBV4-1 and J usage is TRBJ1-1; D remains ambiguous. The ends were cut back, 0 bases at V and 4 bases at J, with 18 bases in the middle. Germline CDR1 and CDR2: MGHRA and YSYEKL. The CDR3 extends over 17 amino acids. The CDR3, as DNA: TGCGCCAGCAGCCAAGAGGAATCAGGCGCGGGTTCCACTGAAGCTTTCTTT. It is translated as CASSQEESGAGSTEAFF.

The V gene is TRBV6-1, the J gene TRBJ2-7; D is unclear. The V gene's germline CDR1 is MNHNS and CDR2 SASEGT. This CDR3 is built from 11 residues. V gave up 6 bases and J gave up 1 base, with 4 bases separating them. CDR3 protein: CASRQSYEQYF. DNA of the CDR3: TGTGCCAGCAGACAATCCTACGAGCAGTACTTC.